The present TCR beta chain was sequenced within a study of CD8 T cells in Susac syndrome. Study-level results: The study conceded that its TCR sequencing and HLA analysis involved relatively few individuals.

With random hexamers, roughly 0.45 to 1 ug RNA was reverse transcribed. Across 54 Vbeta and 13 Jbeta, immunoSEQ multiplex PCR amplified TCR beta CDR3. TCRdb called the immunoSEQ multiplex PCR reads again in MiXCR, with one record for every CDR3 protein. The table shows more than 95,000 distinct CDR3 sequences, with 90% to 95% occurring only once. Sequencing of TCR beta was performed on blood CD8+ T cells and on blood CD4+ T cells. Negative isolation yielded the CD8+ and CD4+ T cells, while FACS enriched the TEMRA cells. A remark on this clonotype: The antigen is unknown.

The V gene end was trimmed by 7 bases and the J gene end by 3 bases; junction bases not matched to a gene: 5. This CDR3 is built from 13 residues. Germline V lookup: CDR1 LNHDA, CDR2 SQIVND (reference sequence). This chain links TRBV19 with TRBJ1-1; 7 bases are shared with TRBD1. Material: CD8+ T cells from PBMCs. The clonotype originates from a human donor with multiple sclerosis. The CDR3 nucleotides are TGTGCCAGTAAGAACAGGGGAGACACTGAAGCTTTCTTT. Translating gives CASKNRGDTEAFF.